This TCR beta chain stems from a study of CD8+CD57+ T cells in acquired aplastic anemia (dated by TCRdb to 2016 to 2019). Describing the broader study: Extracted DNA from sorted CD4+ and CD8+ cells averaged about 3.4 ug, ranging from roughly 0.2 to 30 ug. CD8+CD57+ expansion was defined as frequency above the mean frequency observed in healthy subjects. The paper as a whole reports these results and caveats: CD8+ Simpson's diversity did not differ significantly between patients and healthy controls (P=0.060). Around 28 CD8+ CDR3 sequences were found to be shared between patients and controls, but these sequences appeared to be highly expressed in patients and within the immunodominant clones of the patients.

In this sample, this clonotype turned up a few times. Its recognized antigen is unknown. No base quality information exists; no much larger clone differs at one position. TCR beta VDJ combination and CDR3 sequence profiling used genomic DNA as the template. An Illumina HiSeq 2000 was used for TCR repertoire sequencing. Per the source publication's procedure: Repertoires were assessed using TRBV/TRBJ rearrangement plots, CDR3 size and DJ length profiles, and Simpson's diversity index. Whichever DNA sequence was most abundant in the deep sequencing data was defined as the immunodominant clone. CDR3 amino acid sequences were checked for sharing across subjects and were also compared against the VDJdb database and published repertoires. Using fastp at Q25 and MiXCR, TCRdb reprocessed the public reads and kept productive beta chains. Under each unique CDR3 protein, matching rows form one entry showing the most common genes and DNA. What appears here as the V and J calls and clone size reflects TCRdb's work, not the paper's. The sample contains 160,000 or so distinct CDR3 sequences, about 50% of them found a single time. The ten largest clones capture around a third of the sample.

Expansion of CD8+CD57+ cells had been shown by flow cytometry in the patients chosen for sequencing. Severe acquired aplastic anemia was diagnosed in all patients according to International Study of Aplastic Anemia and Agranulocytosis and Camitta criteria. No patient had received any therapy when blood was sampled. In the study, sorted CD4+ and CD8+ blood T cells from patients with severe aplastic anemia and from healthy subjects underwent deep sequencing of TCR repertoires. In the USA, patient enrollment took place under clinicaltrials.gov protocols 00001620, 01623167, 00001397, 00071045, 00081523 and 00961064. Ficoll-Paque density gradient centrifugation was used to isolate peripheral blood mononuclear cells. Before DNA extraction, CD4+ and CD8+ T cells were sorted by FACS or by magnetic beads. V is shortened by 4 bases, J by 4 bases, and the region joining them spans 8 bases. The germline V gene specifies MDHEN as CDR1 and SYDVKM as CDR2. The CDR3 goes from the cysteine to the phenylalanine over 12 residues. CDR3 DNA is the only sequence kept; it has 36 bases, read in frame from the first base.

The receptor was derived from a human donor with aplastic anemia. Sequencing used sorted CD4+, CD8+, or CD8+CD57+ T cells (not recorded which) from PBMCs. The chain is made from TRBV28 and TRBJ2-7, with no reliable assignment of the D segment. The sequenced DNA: TGTGCCAGCAGTTCAACAGAATACGAGCAGTACTTC. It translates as CASSSTEYEQYF.